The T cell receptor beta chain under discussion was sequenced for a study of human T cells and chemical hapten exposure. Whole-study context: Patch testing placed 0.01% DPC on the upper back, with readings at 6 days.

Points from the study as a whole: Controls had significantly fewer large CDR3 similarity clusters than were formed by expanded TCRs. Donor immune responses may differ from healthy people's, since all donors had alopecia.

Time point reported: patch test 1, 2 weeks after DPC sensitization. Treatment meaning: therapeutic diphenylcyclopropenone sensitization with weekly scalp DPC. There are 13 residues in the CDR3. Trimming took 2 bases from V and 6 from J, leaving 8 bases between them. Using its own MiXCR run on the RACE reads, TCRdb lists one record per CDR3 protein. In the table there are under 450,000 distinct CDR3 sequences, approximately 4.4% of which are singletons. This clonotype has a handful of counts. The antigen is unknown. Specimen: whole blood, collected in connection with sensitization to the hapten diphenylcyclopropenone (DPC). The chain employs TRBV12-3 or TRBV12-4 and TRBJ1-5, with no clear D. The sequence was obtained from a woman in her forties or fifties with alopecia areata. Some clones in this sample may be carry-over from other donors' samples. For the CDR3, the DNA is TGTGCCAGCAGTTTAAAGGCACGTCAGCCCCAGCATTTT. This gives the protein CASSLKARQPQHF.